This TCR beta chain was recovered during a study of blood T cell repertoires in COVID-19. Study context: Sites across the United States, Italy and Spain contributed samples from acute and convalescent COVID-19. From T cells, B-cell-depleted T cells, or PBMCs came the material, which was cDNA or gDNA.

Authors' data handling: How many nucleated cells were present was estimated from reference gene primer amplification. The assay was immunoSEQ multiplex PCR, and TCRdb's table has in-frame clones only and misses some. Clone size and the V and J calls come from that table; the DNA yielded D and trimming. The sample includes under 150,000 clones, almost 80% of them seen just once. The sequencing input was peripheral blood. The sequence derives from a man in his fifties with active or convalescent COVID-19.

CDR3 sequence reads: CSGGALYGYTF. The CDR3, as DNA: TGCAGTGGCGGGGCACTCTATGGCTACACCTTC. The chain is built from TRBV20-1 and TRBJ1-2; possible D gene TRBD1, 5 bases. The CDR3 loop spans 11 amino acids. CDR1 and CDR2 (germline): DFQATT, SNEGSKA (reference sequence). Trimming stripped 7 bases from V and 4 bases from J, with 10 bases between.